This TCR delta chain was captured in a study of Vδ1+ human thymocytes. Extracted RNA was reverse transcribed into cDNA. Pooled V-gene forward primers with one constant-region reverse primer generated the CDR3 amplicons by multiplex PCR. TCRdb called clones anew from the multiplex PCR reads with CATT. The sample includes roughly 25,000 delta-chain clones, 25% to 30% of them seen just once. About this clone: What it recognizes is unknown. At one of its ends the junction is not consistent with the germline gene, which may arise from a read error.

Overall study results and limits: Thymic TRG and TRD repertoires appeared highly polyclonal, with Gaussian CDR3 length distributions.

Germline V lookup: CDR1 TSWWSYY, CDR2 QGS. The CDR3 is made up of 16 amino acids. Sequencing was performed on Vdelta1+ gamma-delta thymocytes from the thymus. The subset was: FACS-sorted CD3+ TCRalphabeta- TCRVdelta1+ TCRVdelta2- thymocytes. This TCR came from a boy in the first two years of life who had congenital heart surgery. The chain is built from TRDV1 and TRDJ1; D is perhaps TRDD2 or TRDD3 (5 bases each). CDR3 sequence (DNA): TGTGCTGTTGGGGACCTACCTATCCTTTGGGCCGATAAACTCATCTTT. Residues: CAVGDLPILWADKLIF.